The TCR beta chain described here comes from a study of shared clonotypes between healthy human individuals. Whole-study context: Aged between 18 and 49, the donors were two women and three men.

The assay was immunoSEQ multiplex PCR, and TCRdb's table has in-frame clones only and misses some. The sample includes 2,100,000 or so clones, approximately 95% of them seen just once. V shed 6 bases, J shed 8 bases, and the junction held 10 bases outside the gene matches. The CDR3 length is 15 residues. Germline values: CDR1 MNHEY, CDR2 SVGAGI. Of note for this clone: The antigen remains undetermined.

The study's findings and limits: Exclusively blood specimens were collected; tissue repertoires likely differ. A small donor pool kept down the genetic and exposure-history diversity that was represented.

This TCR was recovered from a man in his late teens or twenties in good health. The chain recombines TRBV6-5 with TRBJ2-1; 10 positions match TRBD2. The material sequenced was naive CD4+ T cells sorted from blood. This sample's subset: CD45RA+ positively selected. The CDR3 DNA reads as TGTGCCAGCAGCCCCTCTAGCGGGAGTCGGGATGAGCAGTTCTTC. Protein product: CASSPSSGSRDEQFF.